The clone carrying this TCR beta chain was counted between two and nine times. Its target is unknown. These data come from a study of OX40 agonist ivuxolimab in advanced cancers. Broader study findings: More expanded clones were found, on average, in CD8+ than in CD4+ T cells. A proportion of nonresponders additionally exhibited low normalized T-cell clonal expansion.

Profiled with immunoSEQ multiplex PCR; TCRdb holds only in-frame clones, not every one. In the table there are under 85,000 clones, about nine tenths of which are singletons. Looked up from germline, CDR1 is MNHNS and CDR2 is SASEGT. The CDR3 covers 13 residues. V was shortened by 6 bases and J by 5 bases, with 13 bases between the two germline ends. Individuals having autoimmune disease history or systemic immunosuppression were not enrolled. At baseline, cycle 4 day 1, and cycle 7 day 1, blood was sampled. This receptor was obtained from an adult with an advanced solid tumor such as melanoma, head and neck, liver or kidney cancer. Sequenced material: CD4+ or CD8+ T cells sorted from blood, taken in a trial of the OX40 agonist ivuxolimab. The chain employs TRBV6-1 and TRBJ1-1; TRBD1 is a possible D gene (6 bases). CDR3 protein: CASRGDIGTEAFF. The CDR3 bases are TGTGCCAGCAGAGGGGACATCGGGACTGAAGCTTTCTTT.